This is a list of T cell receptor beta chains from one sample in a study of lymphopenia after photon versus proton radiotherapy. Only in-frame clones appear in the TCRdb table, and some are missing; sequencing was by immunoSEQ multiplex PCR. The sample lists about 24,000 clones; roughly 82% were seen once. Sequencing was performed on peripheral blood, taken from a patient treated with photon-based radiotherapy. The receptors originated from a man in his forties with gastric cancer. Both conserved end residues are part of each CDR3. A D gene is named only where the DNA matches it firmly. Clone sizes are given selectively: once, few, many, or a class where the clone is expanded.

abundance,j_gene,d_gene,v_gene,CDR3nt,CDR3aa
NA,TRBJ2-1,NA,TRBV9,TGTGCCAGCAGCGTAGACCATCGGGATGAGCAGTTCTTC,CASSVDHRDEQFF
NA,TRBJ1-6,NA,TRBV9,TGTGCCAGCAGCGTAGGCAGCTCCTATAATTCACCCCTCCACTTT,CASSVGSSYNSPLHF
NA,TRBJ1-3,NA,TRBV9,TGTGCCAGCAGCGCCTCGGGGGTGTCAGGAAACACCATATATTTT,CASSASGVSGNTIYF
NA,TRBJ1-5,TRBD1,TRBV6-1,TGTGCCACCGAGACAGGGGGCTCTAGGCAGCCCCAGCATTTT,CATETGGSRQPQHF
NA,TRBJ2-1,NA,TRBV5-4,TGTGCCAGCAGCTTGGTAGGAAGCTCCTACAATGAGCAGTTCTTC,CASSLVGSSYNEQFF
NA,TRBJ2-3,NA,TRBV9,TGTGCCAGCAGTCCTGGCTCGTTGGACAGACCCACAGATACGCAGTATTTT,CASSPGSLDRPTDTQYF
NA,TRBJ1-1,NA,TRBV19,TGTGCCAGTAGTCGTTTGGCAGGCGAAGCTTTCTTT,CASSRLAGEAFF
NA,TRBJ2-5,NA,TRBV4-3,TGCGCCAGCAGCCAAGCACCACCGGCAGGCGGTGGGGAGACCCAGTACTTC,CASSQAPPAGGGETQYF
once,TRBJ1-1,NA,TRBV18,TGTGCCAGCTCACAACAGAAGAACACTGAAGCTTTCTTT,CASSQQKNTEAFF
NA,TRBJ2-1,NA,TRBV10-3,TGTGCCACCCAGGGACCCTACAATGAGCAGTTCTTC,CATQGPYNEQFF
NA,TRBJ2-6,NA,TRBV7-2,TGTGCCAGCAGGCAGAGCTCTGGGGCCAACGTCCTGACTTTC,CASRQSSGANVLTF
few,TRBJ2-2,NA,TRBV11-3,TGTGCCAGCAGCTCCAGACAGGAAAGGGCCGGGGAGCTGTTTTTT,CASSSRQERAGELFF
NA,TRBJ2-2,NA,TRBV29-1,TGCAGCGTTGAAGGCCTCGGGGGTCCCGGGGAGCTGTTTTTT,CSVEGLGGPGELFF
NA,TRBJ1-3,NA,TRBV6-6,TGTGCCAGCAGCCTCGGGCCCGTCTCTGGAAACACCATATATTTT,CASSLGPVSGNTIYF
NA,TRBJ1-1,NA,TRBV29-1,TGCAGCGTTGAAAGCCGACCAACTGAAGCTTTCTTT,CSVESRPTEAFF
NA,TRBJ1-3,NA,TRBV25-1,TGTGCCAGCAGTGAATCGTCAGGGGTCGCTGGAAACACCATATATTTT,CASSESSGVAGNTIYF
NA,TRBJ2-3,NA,TRBV7-9,TGTGCCAGCAGCTTAGGGACCCCCACAGATACGCAGTATTTT,CASSLGTPTDTQYF
medium-sized,TRBJ1-3,NA,TRBV11-2,TGTGCCAGCAGCTTATCTCGGCAGGGGAGAAGACTTGGAAACACCATATATTTT,CASSLSRQGRRLGNTIYF
NA,TRBJ2-7,NA,TRBV5-1,TGCGCCAGCAGCTTGCCTACTGAGTACGAGCAGTACTTC,CASSLPTEYEQYF
NA,TRBJ1-4,NA,TRBV6-5,TGTGCCAGCAGTTACGGCAATCTGGAAAAACTGTTTTTT,CASSYGNLEKLFF
NA,TRBJ1-2,NA,TRBV6-1,TGTGCCACCGCGCCCGACAGGACCTATGGCTACACCTTC,CATAPDRTYGYTF
few,TRBJ2-1,NA,TRBV11-2,TGTGCCAGCAGCTTAGAGGCGGCTCGCCGCCTGTTCTTC,CASSLEAARRLFF
NA,TRBJ2-3,NA,TRBV5-1,TGCGCCAGCAGCGGCGGGACTTCCGACCCTCTGGCAGATACGCAGTATTTT,CASSGGTSDPLADTQYF
medium-sized,TRBJ2-7,TRBD1,TRBV5-5,TGTGCCAGCAGCTTCACAGGGGGCTCCTACGAGCAGTACTTC,CASSFTGGSYEQYF
NA,TRBJ1-2,TRBD1,TRBV5-6,TGTGCCAGCAGCTCTGGAGACAGGGCCTATGGCTACACCTTC,CASSSGDRAYGYTF
NA,TRBJ1-3,NA,TRBV6-6,TGTGCCAGCACCCGAGATTGGGGGATGGGAAACACCATATATTTT,CASTRDWGMGNTIYF
NA,TRBJ2-7,TRBD1,TRBV5-1,TGCGCCAGCAGCTTAAACCCGGGACAGTCCTACGAGCAGTACTTC,CASSLNPGQSYEQYF
once,TRBJ2-3,NA,TRBV5-4,TGTGCCAGCAGCCCCCCCGGGGGGCCCACAGATACGCAGTATTTT,CASSPPGGPTDTQYF
NA,TRBJ2-5,NA,TRBV2,TGTGCCAGCAGCACCGGTCTTATTAGGGGAGGTAGAGGGGAGGAGACCCAGTACTTC,CASSTGLIRGGRGEETQYF
NA,TRBJ2-3,NA,TRBV5-6,TGTGCCAGCAGCTTGGAGGGGTCCTCCCGACTGGCAGATACGCAGTATTTT,CASSLEGSSRLADTQYF
few,TRBJ1-1,NA,TRBV6-5,TGTGCCAGCAGTTATTCAGGACAGCCGGGGGAAGCTTTCTTT,CASSYSGQPGEAFF